Described below is a single T cell receptor beta chain sequence and its context. This record comes from a study of technical replicates of blood from several donors. TCRdb's copy holds only in-frame clones and misses some; the assay was immunoSEQ multiplex PCR. Of fewer than 100,000 clones in the sample, around 97% were seen once. Trimming removed 6 bases from V and 8 bases from J, with 8 bases in between. This CDR3 comprises 11 residues. Germline CDR1 reads SNHLY; CDR2 reads FYNNEI. The rearrangement links TRBV2 to TRBJ2-1; D is uncertain. The sequence was collected from a human donor in good health. Sequencing used T cells isolated from PBMCs. The CDR3 bases are TGTGCCAGCAGCTTCCCAGATGAGCAGTTCTTC. Translated, it gives CASSFPDEQFF. The entire variable domain, with the rest obtained from reference TRBV2 and TRBJ2-1, is as follows: EPEVTQTPSHQVTQMGQEVILRCVPISNHLYFYWYRQILGQKVEFLVSFYNNEISEKSEIFDDQFSVERPDGSNFTLKIRSTKLEDSAMYFCASSFPDEQFFGPGTRLTVL.